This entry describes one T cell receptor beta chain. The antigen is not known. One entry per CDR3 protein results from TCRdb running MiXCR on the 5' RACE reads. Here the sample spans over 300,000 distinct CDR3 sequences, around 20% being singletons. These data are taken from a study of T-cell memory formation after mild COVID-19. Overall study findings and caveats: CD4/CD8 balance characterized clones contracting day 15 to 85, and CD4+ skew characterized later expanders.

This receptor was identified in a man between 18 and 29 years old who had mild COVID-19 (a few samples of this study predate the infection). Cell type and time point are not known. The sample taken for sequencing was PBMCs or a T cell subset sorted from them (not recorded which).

CDR3 protein: CASSLGQMGEQYF. Here the CDR3 DNA reads TGTGCCAGCAGTTTGGGACAGATGGGCGAGCAGTACTTC. V and J are TRBV12-3 or TRBV12-4 and TRBJ2-7, with 7 bases fitting TRBD1. This CDR3 region has 13 residues. Germline trimming cut 3 bases from V and 6 bases from J; bases unmatched to any gene: 5.